The clone carrying this T cell receptor beta chain was picked up one time. Its antigen is currently unknown. Trimming took off 2 bases at V and 5 bases at J, with 12 bases between the two ends. CDR3 length: 14 residues. The germline gives CDR1 SNHLY, CDR2 FYNNEI. Terminally differentiated effector memory CD45RA+ cells were left out of the naive CD8 fraction, which was CD45RO-negative and positively selected for CCR7. The assay was immunoSEQ multiplex PCR, and TCRdb's table has in-frame clones only and misses some. This sample yields around 2,000,000 clones, of which about 94% are seen a single time; approximately 1% belongs to the top ten. The data are from a study of shared clonotypes between healthy human individuals. Broader study findings: Incomplete sequencing of sorted subsets was indicated by rarefaction despite large depth.

Material for sequencing was naive CD8+ T cells sorted from blood. The TCR was taken from a young man in good health. V and J are TRBV2 and TRBJ2-5; D remains unclear. Here the CDR3 reads CASSEPGVSETQYF. The CDR3 DNA reads as TGTGCCAGCAGTGAACCAGGCGTCTCGGAGACCCAGTACTTC.